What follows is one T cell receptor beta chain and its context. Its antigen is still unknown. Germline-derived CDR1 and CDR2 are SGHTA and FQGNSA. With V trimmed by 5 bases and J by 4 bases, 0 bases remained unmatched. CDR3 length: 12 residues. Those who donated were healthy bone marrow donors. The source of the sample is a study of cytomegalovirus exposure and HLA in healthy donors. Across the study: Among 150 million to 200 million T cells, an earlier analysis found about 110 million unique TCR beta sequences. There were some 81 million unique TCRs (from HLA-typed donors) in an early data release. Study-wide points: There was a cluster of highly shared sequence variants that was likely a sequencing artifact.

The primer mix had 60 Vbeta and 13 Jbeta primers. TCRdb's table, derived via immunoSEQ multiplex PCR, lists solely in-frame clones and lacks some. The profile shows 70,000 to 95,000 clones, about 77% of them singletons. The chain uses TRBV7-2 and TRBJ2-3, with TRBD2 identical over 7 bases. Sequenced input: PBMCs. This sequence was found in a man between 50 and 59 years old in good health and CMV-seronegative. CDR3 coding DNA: TGTGCCAGCAGCGGGGGGGCAGATACGCAGTATTTT. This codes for CASSGGADTQYF.